These T cell receptor beta chains were read from a single sample in a study of vaccination and CD4 T cells after COVID-19. TCRdb passed the PCR reads through MiXCR, listing each CDR3 protein once. This sample yields over 20,000 distinct CDR3 sequences, of which roughly 39% are seen a single time; 7.2% belongs to the top ten. The antigens these receptors bind are not known. The sample consisted of CD4+ T cells from blood, cultured in vitro. The receptors stem from a human donor who had recovered from COVID-19. The CDR3 runs from the conserved cysteine through the conserved F or W. Fields, in order: clone size, D gene, J gene, V gene, CDR3 DNA, CDR3 protein. A D gene is named only where the DNA matches it firmly. A clone size is listed for some rows: how often the clone was seen (once, few, many), or a class if it is expanded.

.,TRBD1,TRBJ1-1,TRBV5-1,TGCGCCAGCAGCCCGACAGGGCTGGGAACTGAAGCTTTCTTT,CASSPTGLGTEAFF
.,.,TRBJ2-7,TRBV20-1,TGCAGTGCTAGAGATAGCGGAAACACCTACGAGCAGTACTTC,CSARDSGNTYEQYF
.,.,TRBJ2-1,TRBV6-1,TGTGCCAGCCGGAGGGGGGATGAGCAGTTCTTC,CASRRGDEQFF
.,.,TRBJ2-5,TRBV11-3,TGTGCCAGCAGCTTGTCTAGGGAGACCCAGTACTTC,CASSLSRETQYF
.,TRBD1,TRBJ2-7,TRBV6-5,TGTGCCAGCAGTTACTATCGACAGGGGCCCTACGAGCAGTACTTC,CASSYYRQGPYEQYF
.,TRBD1,TRBJ2-2,TRBV2,TGTGCCAGCAGACAGGGGTTTGTGTCCGGGGAGCTGTTTTTT,CASRQGFVSGELFF
.,.,TRBJ2-7,TRBV27,TGTGCCAGCAGTTTACATGGTCCTGGGGGCTGGTCCTACGAGCAGTACTTC,CASSLHGPGGWSYEQYF
few,.,TRBJ2-5,TRBV7-3,TGTGCCAGCAGCTTAGGCGGGCCAGAGACCCAGTACTTC,CASSLGGPETQYF
.,.,TRBJ2-7,TRBV20-1,TGCAGTGCTAGGGCAACTCGGGACCCCTACGAGCAGTACTTC,CSARATRDPYEQYF
.,.,TRBJ2-6,TRBV4-3,TGCGCCAGCAGCCCCCTGGGATCCGGGGCCAACGTCCTGACTTTC,CASSPLGSGANVLTF
few,TRBD1,TRBJ2-7,TRBV11-2,TGTGCCAGCAGCTCCCAGACAGGGGGGACCTACGAGCAGTACTTC,CASSSQTGGTYEQYF
.,.,TRBJ2-2,TRBV7-8,TGTGCCAGCAGCCGAAGCCCCGGGGGGCCGAACACCGGGGAGCTGTTTTTT,CASSRSPGGPNTGELFF
few,TRBD1,TRBJ1-1,TRBV2,TGTGCCAGCAGTCCGGGACAGGCGGGGACTGAAGCTTTCTTT,CASSPGQAGTEAFF
.,TRBD2,TRBJ2-3,TRBV6-5,TGTGCCAGCAGCTACTGGACTAGCGGAACAGATACGCAGTATTTT,CASSYWTSGTDTQYF
.,TRBD1,TRBJ1-1,TRBV20-1,TGCAGTGCTAATTATGTGACAGGGAGGGCTGAAGCTTTCTTT,CSANYVTGRAEAFF
.,TRBD2,TRBJ2-1,TRBV2,TGTGCCAGCACCCACGACCTAGCGGGACCCTACAATGAGCAGTTCTTC,CASTHDLAGPYNEQFF
few,TRBD1,TRBJ2-1,TRBV5-1,TGCGCCAGCAGCCTTGGAACCAGGGGGTACAATGAGCAGTTCTTC,CASSLGTRGYNEQFF